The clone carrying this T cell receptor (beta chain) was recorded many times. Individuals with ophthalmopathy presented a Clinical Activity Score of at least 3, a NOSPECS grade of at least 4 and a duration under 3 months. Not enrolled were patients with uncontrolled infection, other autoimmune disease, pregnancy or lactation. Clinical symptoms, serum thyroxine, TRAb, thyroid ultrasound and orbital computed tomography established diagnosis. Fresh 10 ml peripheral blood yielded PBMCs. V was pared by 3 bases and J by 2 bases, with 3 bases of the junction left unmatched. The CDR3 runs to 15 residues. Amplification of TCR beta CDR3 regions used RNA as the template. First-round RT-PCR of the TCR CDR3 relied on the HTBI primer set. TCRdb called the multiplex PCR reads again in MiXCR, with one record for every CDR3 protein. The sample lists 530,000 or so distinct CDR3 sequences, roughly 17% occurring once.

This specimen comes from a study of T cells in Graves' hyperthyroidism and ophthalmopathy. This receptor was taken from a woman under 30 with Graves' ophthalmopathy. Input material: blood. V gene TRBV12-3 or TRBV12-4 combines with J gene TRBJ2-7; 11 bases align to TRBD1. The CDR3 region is CASSFPGQGAYEQYF. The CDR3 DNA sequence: TGTGCCAGCAGTTTCCCGGGACAGGGGGCCTACGAGCAGTACTTC.